Described below is a single T cell receptor (beta chain) sequence and its context. Its cognate antigen is unknown. The data were obtained in a study of response to subunit inactivated influenza vaccine. Each CDR3 protein gets one entry after TCRdb re-called the RT-PCR reads with MiXCR. The sample lists around 650,000 distinct CDR3 sequences, more than 15% occurring once. The CDR3 sequence is 14 residues long. Germline CDR1 and CDR2: LNHDA and SQIVND (reference sequence). The V end lost 3 bases, the J end lost 9 bases, and 15 bases lay between the germline ends. Study observations and caveats: A suggestion made by the authors is that each seasonal influenza vaccination recruits few new T cells.

The chain combines TRBV19 with TRBJ1-5, with D uncertain. The sequencing here drew on PBMCs from blood, taken 11 to 12 days after vaccination. The source of this sequence is a man aged 50-60 years who received an inactivated influenza vaccine. CDR3 DNA sequence: TGTGCCAGTAGTATTGGACGGCTAGCGGGGCCCCAGCATTTT. Amino acid sequence: CASSIGRLAGPQHF.